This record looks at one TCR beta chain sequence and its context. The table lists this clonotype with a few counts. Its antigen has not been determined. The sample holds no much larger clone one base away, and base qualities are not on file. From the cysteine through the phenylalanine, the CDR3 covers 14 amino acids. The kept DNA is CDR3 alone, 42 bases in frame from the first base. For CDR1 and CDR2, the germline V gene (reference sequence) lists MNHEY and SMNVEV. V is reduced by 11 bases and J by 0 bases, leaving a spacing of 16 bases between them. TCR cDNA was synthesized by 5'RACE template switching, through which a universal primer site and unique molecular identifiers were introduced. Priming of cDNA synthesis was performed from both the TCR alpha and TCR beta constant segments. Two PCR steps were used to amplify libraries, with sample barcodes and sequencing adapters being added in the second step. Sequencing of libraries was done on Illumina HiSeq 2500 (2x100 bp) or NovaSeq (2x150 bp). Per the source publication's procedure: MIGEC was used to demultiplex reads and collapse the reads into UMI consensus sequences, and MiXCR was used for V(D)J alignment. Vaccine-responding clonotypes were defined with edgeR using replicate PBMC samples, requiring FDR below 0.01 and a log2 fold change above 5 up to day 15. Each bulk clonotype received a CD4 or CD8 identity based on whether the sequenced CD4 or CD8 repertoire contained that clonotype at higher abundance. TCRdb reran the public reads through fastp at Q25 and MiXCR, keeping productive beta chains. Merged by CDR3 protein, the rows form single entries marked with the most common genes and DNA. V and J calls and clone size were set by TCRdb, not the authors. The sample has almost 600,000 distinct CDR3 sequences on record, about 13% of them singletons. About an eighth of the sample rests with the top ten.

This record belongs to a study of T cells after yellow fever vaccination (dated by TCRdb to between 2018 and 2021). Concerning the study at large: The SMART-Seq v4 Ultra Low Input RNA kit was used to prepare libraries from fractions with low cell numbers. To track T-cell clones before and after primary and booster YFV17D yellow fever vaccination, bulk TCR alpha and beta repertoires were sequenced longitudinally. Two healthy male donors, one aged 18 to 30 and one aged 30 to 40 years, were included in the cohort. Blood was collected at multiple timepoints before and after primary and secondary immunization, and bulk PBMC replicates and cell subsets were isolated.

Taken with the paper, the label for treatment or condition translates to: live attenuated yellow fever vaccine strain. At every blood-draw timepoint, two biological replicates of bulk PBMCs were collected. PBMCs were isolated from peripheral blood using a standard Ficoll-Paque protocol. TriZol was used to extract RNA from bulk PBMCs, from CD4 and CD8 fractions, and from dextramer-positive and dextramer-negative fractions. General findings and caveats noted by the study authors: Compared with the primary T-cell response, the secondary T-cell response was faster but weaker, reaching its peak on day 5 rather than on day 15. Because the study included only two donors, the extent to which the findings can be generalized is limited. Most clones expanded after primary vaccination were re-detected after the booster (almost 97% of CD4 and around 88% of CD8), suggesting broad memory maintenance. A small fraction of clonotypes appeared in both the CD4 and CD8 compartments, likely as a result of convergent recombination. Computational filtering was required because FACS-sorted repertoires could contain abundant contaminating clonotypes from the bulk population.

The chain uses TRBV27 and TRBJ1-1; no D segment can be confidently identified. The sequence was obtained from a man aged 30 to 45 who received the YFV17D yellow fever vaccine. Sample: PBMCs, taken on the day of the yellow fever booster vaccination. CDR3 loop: CAGLVSGVNTEAFF. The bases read TGTGCCGGGCTCGTAAGTGGCGTGAACACTGAAGCTTTCTTT.